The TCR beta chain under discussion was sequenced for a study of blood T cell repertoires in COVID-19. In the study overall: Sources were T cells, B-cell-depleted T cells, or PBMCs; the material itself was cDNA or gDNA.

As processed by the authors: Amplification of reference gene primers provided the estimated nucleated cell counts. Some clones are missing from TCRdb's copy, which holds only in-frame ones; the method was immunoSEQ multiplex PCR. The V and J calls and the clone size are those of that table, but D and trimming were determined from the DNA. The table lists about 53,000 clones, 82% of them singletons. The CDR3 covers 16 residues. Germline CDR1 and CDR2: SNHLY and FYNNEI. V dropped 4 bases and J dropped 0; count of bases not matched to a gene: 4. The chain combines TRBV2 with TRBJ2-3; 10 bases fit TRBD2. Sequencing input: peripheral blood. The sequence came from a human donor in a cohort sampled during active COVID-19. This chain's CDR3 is CASSVRLAGSTDTQYF. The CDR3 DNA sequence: TGTGCCAGCAGTGTCCGACTAGCGGGCAGCACAGATACGCAGTATTTT.